Listed below are T cell receptor beta chains from one sample, sequenced in a study of PD-L1 blockade in urothelial cancer. Data came from immunoSEQ multiplex PCR; TCRdb stores just in-frame clones and leaves some out. The sample has approximately 30,000 clones; around 75% are singletons. The starting material was PBMCs, obtained around atezolizumab (anti-PD-L1) treatment. The source of these receptors is a man in his fifties or sixties with urothelial cancer. CDR3s include the opening cysteine and the closing phenylalanine or tryptophan. A D gene is named only where the DNA matches it firmly. Expanded clones get a size class; other rows say once, few or many, or leave the size out.

J | size | V | D | CDR3 | DNA
TRBJ2-7 | - | TRBV2 | - | CASSGGNLHEQYF | TGTGCCAGCTCCGGGGGAAACCTCCACGAGCAGTACTTC
TRBJ2-7 | - | TRBV5-6 | - | CASSTGPLGGEQYF | TGTGCCAGCAGCACGGGACCCCTCGGGGGTGAGCAGTACTTC
TRBJ1-1 | few | TRBV6-5 | TRBD1 | CASSYRGQGTEAFF | TGTGCCAGCAGTTACAGGGGACAGGGGACTGAAGCTTTCTTT
TRBJ2-1 | - | TRBV2 | - | CASSEREAYRIF | TGTGCCAGCAGTGAGCGGGAAGCGTACCGGATCTTC
TRBJ1-6 | - | TRBV2 | - | CASSEAPSYNSPLHF | TGTGCCAGCAGTGAAGCCCCCAGCTATAATTCACCCCTCCACTTT
TRBJ2-2 | - | TRBV19 | TRBD1 | CASSLTGAGELFF | TGTGCCAGTAGTCTCACAGGGGCCGGGGAGCTGTTTTTT
TRBJ2-3 | once | TRBV11-3 | TRBD2 | CASSATSGGVQRPHTQYF | TGTGCCAGCAGCGCTACTAGCGGGGGGGTCCAAAGACCCCATACGCAGTATTTT
TRBJ1-3 | - | TRBV5-1 | TRBD1 | CASSVSGTGPTGNTIYF | TGCGCCAGCAGCGTCTCCGGGACAGGGCCTACTGGAAACACCATATATTTT
TRBJ2-7 | - | TRBV27 | TRBD2 | CASSSPRLAGDHEQYF | TGTGCCAGCAGTTCCCCCCGACTAGCGGGAGACCACGAGCAGTACTTC
TRBJ1-3 | - | TRBV29-1 | TRBD1 | CSAVQGTGNTIYF | TGCAGCGCGGTACAGGGGACTGGAAACACCATATATTTT
TRBJ1-1 | - | TRBV7-9 | - | CASSLMGREAFF | TGTGCCAGCAGCTTAATGGGCAGGGAAGCTTTCTTT
TRBJ2-2 | - | TRBV6-5 | - | CASSEGRRTGELFF | TGTGCCAGCAGTGAGGGTCGGAGGACCGGGGAGCTGTTTTTT
TRBJ2-2 | few | TRBV6-4 | TRBD2 | CASSEGGAGELFF | TGTGCCAGCAGTGAGGGGGGGGCCGGGGAGCTGTTTTTT
TRBJ2-5 | - | TRBV7-6 | TRBD1 | CASSLAGQGYRETQYF | TGTGCCAGCAGCTTAGCGGGACAGGGGTATAGAGAGACCCAGTACTTC
TRBJ1-1 | once | TRBV28 | - | CASSSGQISNTEAFF | TGTGCCAGCAGTTCCGGACAGATCTCGAACACTGAAGCTTTCTTT
TRBJ1-1 | - | TRBV29-1 | - | CSGDRNTEAFF | TGCAGCGGAGACAGGAACACTGAAGCTTTCTTT